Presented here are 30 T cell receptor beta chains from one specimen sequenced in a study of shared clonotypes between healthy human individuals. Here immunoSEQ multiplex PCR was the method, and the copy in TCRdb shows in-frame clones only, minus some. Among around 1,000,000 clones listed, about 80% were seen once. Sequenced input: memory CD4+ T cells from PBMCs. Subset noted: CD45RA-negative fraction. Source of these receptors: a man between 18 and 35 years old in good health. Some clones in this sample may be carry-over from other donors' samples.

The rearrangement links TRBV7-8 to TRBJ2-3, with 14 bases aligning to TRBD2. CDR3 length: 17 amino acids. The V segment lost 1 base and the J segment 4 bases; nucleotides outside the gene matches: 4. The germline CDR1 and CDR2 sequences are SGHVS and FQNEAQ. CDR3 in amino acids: CASSLGTSGRRADTQYF. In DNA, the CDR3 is TGTGCCAGCAGCTTAGGGACTAGCGGGAGGCGAGCAGATACGCAGTATTTT.

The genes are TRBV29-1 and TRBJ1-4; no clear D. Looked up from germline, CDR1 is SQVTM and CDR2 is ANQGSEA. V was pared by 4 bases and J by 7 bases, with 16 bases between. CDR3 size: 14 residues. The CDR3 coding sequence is TGCAGCGTTGCATCCCGGGAGCGGGGTGAAAAACTGTTTTTT. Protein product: CSVASRERGEKLFF.

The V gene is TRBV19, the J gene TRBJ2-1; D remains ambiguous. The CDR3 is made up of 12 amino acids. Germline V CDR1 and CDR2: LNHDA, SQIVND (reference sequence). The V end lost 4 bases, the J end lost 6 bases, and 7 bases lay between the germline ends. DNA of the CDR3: TGTGCCAGTAGTACCGAAGGCAATGAGCAGTTCTTC. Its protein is CASSTEGNEQFF.

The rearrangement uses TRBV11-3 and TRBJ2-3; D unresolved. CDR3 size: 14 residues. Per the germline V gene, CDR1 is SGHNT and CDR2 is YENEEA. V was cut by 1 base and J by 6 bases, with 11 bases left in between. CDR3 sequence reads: CASSLGGRSDTQYF. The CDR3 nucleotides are TGTGCCAGCAGCTTAGGCGGCAGGTCTGATACGCAGTATTTT.

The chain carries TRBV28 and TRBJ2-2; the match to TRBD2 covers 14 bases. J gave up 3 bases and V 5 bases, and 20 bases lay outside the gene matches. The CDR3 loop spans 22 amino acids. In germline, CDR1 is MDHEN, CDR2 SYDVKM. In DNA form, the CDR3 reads TGTGCCAGCAGTCTCCCTCCTCCGGGACTAGCGGGAGCCGTGGTGTACACCGGGGAGCTGTTTTTT. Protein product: CASSLPPPGLAGAVVYTGELFF.

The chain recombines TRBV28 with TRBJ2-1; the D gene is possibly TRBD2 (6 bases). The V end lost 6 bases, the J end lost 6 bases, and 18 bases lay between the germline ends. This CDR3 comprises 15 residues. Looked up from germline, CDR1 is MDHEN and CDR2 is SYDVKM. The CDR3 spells CASRGGFQSSNEQFF. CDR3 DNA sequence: TGTGCCAGCAGGGGGGGTTTTCAGTCATCCAATGAGCAGTTCTTC.

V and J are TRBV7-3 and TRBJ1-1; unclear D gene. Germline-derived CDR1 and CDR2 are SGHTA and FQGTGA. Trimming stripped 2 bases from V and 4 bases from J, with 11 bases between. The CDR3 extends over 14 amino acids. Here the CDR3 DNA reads TGTGCCAGCAGCTTAGTGGGCTTGAGCACTGAAGCTTTCTTT. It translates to CASSLVGLSTEAFF.

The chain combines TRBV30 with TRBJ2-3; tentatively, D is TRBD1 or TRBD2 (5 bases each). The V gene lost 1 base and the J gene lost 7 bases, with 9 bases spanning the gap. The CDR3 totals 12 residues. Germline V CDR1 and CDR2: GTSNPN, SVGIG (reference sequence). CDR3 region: CAWSAGANTQYF. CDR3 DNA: TGTGCCTGGAGTGCCGGGGCAAATACGCAGTATTTT.

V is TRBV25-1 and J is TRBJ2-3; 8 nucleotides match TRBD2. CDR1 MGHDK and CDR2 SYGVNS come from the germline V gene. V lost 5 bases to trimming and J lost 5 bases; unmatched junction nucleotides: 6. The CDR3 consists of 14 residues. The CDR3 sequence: CASSPSGSRDTQYF. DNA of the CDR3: TGTGCCAGCAGTCCCAGCGGGAGTAGAGATACGCAGTATTTT.

In DNA, the CDR3 is TGCGCCAGCAGCTGCTTGAATGGGGTCGGCGGCTACACCTTC. Translated, it gives CASSCLNGVGGYTF. The genes are TRBV23-1 and TRBJ1-2; no definite D call. TRBV23-1 is labeled an ORF, and its function is uncertain. V was shortened by 6 bases and J by 8 bases, with 19 bases between the two germline ends. The CDR3 totals 14 residues.

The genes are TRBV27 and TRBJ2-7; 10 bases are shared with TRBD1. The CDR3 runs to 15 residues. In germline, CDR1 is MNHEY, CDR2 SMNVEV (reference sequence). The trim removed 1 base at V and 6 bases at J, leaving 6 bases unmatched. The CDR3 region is CASSLWGTGAPEQYF. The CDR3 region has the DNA TGTGCCAGCAGTTTATGGGGGACAGGGGCTCCCGAGCAGTACTTC.

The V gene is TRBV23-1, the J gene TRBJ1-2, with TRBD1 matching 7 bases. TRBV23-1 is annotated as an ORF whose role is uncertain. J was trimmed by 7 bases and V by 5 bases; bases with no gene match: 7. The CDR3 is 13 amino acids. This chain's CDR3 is CASSNRQGGGYTF. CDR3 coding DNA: TGCGCCAGCAGTAATCGACAGGGAGGTGGCTACACCTTC.

CDR3 nucleotide sequence: TGCGCCAGTCAGGGATCCGTTGATGTTACAGATACGCAGTATTTT. Translating gives CASQGSVDVTDTQYF. The V gene is TRBV4-1, the J gene TRBJ2-3; possibly TRBD1 for D (5 bases). The CDR3 spans 15 residues. The V end was cut by 9 bases, the J end by 3 bases, with 19 bases between. Per the germline V gene, CDR1 is MGHRA and CDR2 is YSYEKL.

The CDR3 is CASGLVLGTGGTGELFF. The DNA of the CDR3 is TGTGCTAGTGGTTTGGTACTTGGGACAGGGGGCACCGGGGAGCTGTTTTTT. The rearrangement uses TRBV12-5 and TRBJ2-2; 11 bases line up with TRBD1. The germline CDR1 and CDR2 sequences are LGHNT and FRNRAP. This CDR3 contains 17 residues. V gave up 0 bases and J gave up 4 bases; unmatched junction bases: 4.

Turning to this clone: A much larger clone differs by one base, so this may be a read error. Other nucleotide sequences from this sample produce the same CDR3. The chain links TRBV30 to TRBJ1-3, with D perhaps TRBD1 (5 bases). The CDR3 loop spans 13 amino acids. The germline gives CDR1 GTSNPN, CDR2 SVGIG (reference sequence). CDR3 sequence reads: CAWMTEYGNTIYF. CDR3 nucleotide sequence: TGTGCCTGGATGACAGAGTACGGAAACACAATATATTTT.

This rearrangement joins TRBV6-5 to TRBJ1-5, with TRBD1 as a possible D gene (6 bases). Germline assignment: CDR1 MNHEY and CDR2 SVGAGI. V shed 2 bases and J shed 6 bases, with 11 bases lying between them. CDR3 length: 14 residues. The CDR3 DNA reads TGTGCCAGCAGTTACGGGGGGGCCGGTCAGCCCCAGCATTTT. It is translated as CASSYGGAGQPQHF.

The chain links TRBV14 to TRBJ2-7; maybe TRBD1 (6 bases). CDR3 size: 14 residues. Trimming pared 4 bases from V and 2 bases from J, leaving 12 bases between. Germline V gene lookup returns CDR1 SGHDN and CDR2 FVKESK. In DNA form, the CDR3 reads TGTGCCAGCAGCCCCCAGGCAGGGGCCTACGAGCAGTACTTC. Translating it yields CASSPQAGAYEQYF.

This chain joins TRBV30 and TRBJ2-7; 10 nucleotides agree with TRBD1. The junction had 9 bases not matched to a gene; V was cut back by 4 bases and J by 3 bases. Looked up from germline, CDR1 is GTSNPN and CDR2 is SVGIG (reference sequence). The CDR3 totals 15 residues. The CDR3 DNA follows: TGTGCCTGGATGAGGCCCGGGACAGGGGTCTACGAGCAGTACTTC. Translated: CAWMRPGTGVYEQYF.

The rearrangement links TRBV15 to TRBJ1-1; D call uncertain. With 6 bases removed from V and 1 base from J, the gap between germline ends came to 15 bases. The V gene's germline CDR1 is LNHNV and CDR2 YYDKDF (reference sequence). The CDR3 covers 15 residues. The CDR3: CATRVGGGWNTEAFF. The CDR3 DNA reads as TGTGCCACCAGGGTTGGTGGAGGCTGGAACACTGAAGCTTTCTTT.

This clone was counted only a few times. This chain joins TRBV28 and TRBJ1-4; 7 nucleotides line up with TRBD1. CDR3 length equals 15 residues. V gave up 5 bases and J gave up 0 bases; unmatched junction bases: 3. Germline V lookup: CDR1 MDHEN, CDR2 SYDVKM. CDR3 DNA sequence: TGTGCCAGCAGTGACAGGGTAGCAACTAATGAAAAACTGTTTTTT. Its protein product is CASSDRVATNEKLFF.

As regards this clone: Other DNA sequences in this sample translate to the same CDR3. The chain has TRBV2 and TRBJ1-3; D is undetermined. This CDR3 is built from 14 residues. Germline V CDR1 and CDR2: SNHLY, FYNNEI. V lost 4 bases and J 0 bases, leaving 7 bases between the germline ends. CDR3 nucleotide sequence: TGTGCCAGCAGTGGCAGGAGCTCTGGAAACACCATATATTTT. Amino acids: CASSGRSSGNTIYF.

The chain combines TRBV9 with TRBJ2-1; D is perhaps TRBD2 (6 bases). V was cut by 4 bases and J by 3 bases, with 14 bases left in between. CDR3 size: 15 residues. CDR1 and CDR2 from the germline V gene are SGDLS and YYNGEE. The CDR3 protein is CASSFQGGNYNEQFF. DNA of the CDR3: TGTGCCAGCAGCTTCCAGGGCGGGAACTACAATGAGCAGTTCTTC.

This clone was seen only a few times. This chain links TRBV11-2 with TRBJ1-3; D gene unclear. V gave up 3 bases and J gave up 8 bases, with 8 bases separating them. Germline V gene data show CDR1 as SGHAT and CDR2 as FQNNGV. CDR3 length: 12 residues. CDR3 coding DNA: TGTGCCAGCAGCTTGGCAAAGGACACCATATATTTT. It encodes CASSLAKDTIYF. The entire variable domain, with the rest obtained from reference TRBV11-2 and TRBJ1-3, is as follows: EAGVAQSPRYKIIEKRQSVAFWCNPISGHATLYWYQQILGQGPKLLIQFQNNGVVDDSQLPKDRFSAERLKGVDSTLKIQPAKLEDSAVYLCASSLAKDTIYFGEGSWLTVV.

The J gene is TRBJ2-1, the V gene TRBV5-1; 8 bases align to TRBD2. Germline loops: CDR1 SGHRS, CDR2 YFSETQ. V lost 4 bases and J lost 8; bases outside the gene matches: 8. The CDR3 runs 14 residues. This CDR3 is CASSLRTSSDEQFF. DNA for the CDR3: TGCGCCAGCAGCCTCCGGACTAGCAGCGATGAGCAGTTCTTC. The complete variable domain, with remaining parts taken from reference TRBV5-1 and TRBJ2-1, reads KAGVTQTPRYLIKTRGQQVTLSCSPISGHRSVSWYQQTPGQGLQFLFEYFSETQRNKGNFPGRFSGRQFSNSRSEMNVSTLELGDSALYLCASSLRTSSDEQFFGPGTRLTVL.

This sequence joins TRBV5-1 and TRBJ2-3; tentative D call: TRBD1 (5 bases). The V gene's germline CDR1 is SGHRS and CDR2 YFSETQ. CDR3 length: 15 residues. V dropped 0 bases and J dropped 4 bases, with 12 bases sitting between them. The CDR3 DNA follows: TGCGCCAGCAGCTTGGGTGCAGGGTGGGCAGATACGCAGTATTTT. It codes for CASSLGAGWADTQYF.

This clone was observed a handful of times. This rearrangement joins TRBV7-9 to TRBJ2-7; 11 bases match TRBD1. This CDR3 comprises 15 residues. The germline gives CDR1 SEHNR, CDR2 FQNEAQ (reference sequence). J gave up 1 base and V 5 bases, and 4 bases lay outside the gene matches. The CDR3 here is CASSNGQGASYEQYF. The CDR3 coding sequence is TGTGCCAGCAGCAATGGACAGGGGGCGTCCTACGAGCAGTACTTC.

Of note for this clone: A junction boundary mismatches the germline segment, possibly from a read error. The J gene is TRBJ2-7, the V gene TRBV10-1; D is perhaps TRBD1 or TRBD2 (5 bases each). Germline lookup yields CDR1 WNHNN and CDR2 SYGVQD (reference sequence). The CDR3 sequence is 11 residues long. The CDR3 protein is CASSESGALFF. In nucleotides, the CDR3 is TGCGCCAGCAGTGAGTCCGGGGCTCTGTTCTTC.

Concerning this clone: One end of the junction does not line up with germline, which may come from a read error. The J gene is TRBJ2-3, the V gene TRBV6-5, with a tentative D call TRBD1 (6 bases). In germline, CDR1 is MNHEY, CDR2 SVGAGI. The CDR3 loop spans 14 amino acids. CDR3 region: CASNYRASTDTQYF. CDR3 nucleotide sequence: TGTGCCAGCAATTACAGGGCTAGCACAGATACGCAGTATTTT.

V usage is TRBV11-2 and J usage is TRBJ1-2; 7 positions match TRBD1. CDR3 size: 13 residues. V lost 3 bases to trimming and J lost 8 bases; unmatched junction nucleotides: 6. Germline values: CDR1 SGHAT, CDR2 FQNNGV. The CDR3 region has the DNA TGTGCCAGCAGCTTCCGACAGGGCGGAGGCTACACCTTC. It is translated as CASSFRQGGGYTF. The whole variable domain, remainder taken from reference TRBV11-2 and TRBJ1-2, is EAGVAQSPRYKIIEKRQSVAFWCNPISGHATLYWYQQILGQGPKLLIQFQNNGVVDDSQLPKDRFSAERLKGVDSTLKIQPAKLEDSAVYLCASSFRQGGGYTFGSGTRLTVV.

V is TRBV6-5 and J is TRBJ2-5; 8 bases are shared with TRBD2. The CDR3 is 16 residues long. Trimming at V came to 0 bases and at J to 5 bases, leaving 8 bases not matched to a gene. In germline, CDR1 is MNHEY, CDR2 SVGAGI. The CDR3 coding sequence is TGTGCCAGCAGTTACTCCCGCGGGACTAGTAGGGAGACCCAGTACTTC. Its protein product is CASSYSRGTSRETQYF.